The source of this T cell receptor beta chain is a study of T cell responses to AZD1222 COVID-19 vaccine. Clones were sequenced by immunoSEQ multiplex PCR, and TCRdb holds only the in-frame ones, with some missing. The repertoire includes around 78,000 clones, 75% to 95% of them detected once, and 3% to 3.5% sits in the top ten. Turning to this clone: Its antigen is unidentified.

V was cut by 3 bases and J by 5 bases, with 11 bases left in between. Germline V CDR1 and CDR2: SGHTA, FQGNSA. The CDR3 totals 14 residues. Whole-study findings and limits: Vaccine-related CD4 TCRs covered spike, predominating at 160-218 and 743-854. Donors in the cohort were predominantly white British and more often female, and clonal diversity was possibly underestimated. Repertoires were obtained solely post-peak T cell response.

The sequence derives from an adult who received the AZD1222 COVID-19 vaccine. The sample here was peripheral blood, taken 28 days after the second AZD1222 dose. The rearrangement joins TRBV7-2 to TRBJ2-1; TRBD2 might be the D (5 bases). CDR3 DNA: TGTGCCAGCAGCTTCGGCGGGTTAAACAATGAGCAGTTCTTC. It encodes CASSFGGLNNEQFF.